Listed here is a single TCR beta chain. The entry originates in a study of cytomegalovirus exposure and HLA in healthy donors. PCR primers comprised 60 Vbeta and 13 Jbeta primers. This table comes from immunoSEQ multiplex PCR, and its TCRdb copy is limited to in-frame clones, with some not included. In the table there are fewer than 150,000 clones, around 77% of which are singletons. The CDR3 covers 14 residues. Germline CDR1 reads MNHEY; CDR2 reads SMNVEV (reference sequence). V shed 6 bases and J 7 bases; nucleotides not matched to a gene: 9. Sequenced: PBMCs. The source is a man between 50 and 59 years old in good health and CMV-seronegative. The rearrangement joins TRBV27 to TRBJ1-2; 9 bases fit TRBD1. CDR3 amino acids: CASRTGTGSFGYTF. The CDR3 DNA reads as TGTGCCAGCAGAACCGGGACAGGGTCCTTTGGCTACACCTTC.